The clone carrying this T cell receptor beta chain was observed many times. This record belongs to a study of patients and donors after allogeneic stem cell transplantation. The CDR3 is 13 residues long. The V end was cut by 7 bases, the J end by 2 bases, with 11 bases between. Germline-derived CDR1 and CDR2 are SGDLS and YYNGEE. TCRdb redid the calling of the RT-PCR reads with MiXCR, one entry per CDR3 protein. The table has approximately 160,000 distinct CDR3 sequences, roughly 24% seen once. This chain joins TRBV9 and TRBJ2-3; D may be TRBD1 (6 bases). The sequencing input was blood, either unsorted or a sorted T cell fraction (not recorded which). The sequence was obtained from a human donor who was either an allogeneic HSCT recipient or a stem cell or donor lymphocyte infusion donor (not recorded which). It is not recorded whose cells these are; they may come from a transplant donor. Here the CDR3 DNA reads TGTGCCAGCGGCAGGGGTTCCACAGATACGCAGTATTTT. Its protein product is CASGRGSTDTQYF. The full variable domain, completed using reference TRBV9 and TRBJ2-3, is DSGVTQTPKHLITATGQRVTLRCSPRSGDLSVYWYQQSLDQGLQFLIQYYNGEERAKGNILERFSAQQFPDLHSELNLSSLELGDSALYFCASGRGSTDTQYFGPGTRLTVL.